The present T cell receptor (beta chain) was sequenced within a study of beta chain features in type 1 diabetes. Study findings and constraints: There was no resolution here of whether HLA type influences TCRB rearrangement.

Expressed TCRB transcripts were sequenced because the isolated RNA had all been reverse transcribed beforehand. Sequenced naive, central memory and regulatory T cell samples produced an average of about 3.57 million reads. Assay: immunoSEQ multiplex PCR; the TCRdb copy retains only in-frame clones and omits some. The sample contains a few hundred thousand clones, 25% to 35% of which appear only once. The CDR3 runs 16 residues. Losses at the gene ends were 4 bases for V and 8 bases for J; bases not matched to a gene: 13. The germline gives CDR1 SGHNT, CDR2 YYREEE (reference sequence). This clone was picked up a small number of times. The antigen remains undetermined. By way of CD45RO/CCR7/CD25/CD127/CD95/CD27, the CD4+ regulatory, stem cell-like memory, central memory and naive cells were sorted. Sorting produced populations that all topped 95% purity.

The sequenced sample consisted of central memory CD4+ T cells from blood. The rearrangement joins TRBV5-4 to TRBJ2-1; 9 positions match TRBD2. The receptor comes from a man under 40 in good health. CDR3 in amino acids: CASSRYGSGSSYEQFF. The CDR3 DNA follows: TGTGCCAGCAGCAGATATGGTAGCGGGAGTTCATATGAGCAGTTCTTC.